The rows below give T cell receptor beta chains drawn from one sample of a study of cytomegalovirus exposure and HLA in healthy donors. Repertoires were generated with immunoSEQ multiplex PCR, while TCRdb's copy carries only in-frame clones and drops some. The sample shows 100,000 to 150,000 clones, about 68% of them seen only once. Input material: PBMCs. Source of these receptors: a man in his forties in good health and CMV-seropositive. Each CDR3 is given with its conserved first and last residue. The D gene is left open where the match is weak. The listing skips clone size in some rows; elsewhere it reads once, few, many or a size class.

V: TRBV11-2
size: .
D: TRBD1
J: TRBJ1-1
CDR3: CASSLAPGGEAFF
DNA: TGTGCCAGCAGCTTAGCCCCAGGGGGTGAAGCTTTCTTT

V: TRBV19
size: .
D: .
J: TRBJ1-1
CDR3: CASSIWPGVGRTEAFF
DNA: TGTGCCAGTAGTATTTGGCCGGGGGTGGGGCGCACTGAAGCTTTCTTT

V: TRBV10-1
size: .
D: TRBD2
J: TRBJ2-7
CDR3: CASIGLAGSYEQYF
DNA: TGCGCCAGCATTGGGCTAGCGGGCTCCTACGAGCAGTACTTC

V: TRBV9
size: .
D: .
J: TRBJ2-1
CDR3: CASSVEVRGSYNEQFF
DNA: TGTGCCAGCAGCGTAGAGGTCAGAGGATCCTACAATGAGCAGTTCTTC

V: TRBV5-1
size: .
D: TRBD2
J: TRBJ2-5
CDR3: CASSSRAGGPGETQYF
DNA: TGCGCCAGCAGCTCCCGAGCGGGGGGGCCTGGGGAGACCCAGTACTTC

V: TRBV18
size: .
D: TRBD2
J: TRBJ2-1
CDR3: CASSPGLAEQNEQFF
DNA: TGTGCCAGCTCACCGGGACTAGCGGAGCAAAATGAGCAGTTCTTC

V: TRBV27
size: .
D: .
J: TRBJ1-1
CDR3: CASSLSISAGPAPTEAFF
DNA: TGTGCCAGCAGTTTATCGATATCGGCAGGGCCCGCGCCAACTGAAGCTTTCTTT

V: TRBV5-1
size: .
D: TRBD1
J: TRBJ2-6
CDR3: CASSLGPGQGAGGANVLTF
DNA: TGCGCCAGCAGCTTGGGACCGGGACAGGGGGCGGGGGGGGCCAACGTCCTGACTTTC

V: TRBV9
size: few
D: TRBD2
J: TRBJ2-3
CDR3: CASSLLAGGRTDTQYF
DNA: TGTGCCAGCAGTCTTCTAGCGGGAGGGCGCACAGATACGCAGTATTTT

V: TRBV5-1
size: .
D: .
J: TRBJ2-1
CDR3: CASSLERWNEQFF
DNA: TGCGCCAGCAGCTTGGAGCGCTGGAATGAGCAGTTCTTC

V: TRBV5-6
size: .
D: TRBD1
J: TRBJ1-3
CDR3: CASSRPGTAPVPGNTIYF
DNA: TGTGCCAGCAGCAGGCCCGGGACAGCTCCGGTCCCTGGAAACACCATATATTTT

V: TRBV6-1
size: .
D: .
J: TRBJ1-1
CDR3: CASTPRDMNTEAFF
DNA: TGTGCCAGCACCCCCCGGGACATGAACACTGAAGCTTTCTTT

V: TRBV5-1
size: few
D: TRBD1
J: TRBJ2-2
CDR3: CASTGTGSPGELFF
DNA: TGCGCCAGCACAGGGACAGGGTCCCCCGGGGAGCTGTTTTTT

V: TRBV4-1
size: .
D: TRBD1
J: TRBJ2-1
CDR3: CASSQDRGQGAREQFF
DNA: TGCGCCAGCAGCCAAGATCGGGGACAGGGGGCACGTGAGCAGTTCTTC

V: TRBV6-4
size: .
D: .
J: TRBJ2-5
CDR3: CASSRQQETQYF
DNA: TGTGCCAGCAGTCGACAGCAAGAGACCCAGTACTTC

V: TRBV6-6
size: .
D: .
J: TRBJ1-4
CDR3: CASSYSQGREKLFF
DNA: TGTGCCAGCAGTTACTCCCAGGGTAGGGAAAAACTGTTTTTT

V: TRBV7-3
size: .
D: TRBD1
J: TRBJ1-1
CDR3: CASSQKTGGTEAFF
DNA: TGTGCCAGCAGCCAGAAGACAGGGGGCACTGAAGCTTTCTTT

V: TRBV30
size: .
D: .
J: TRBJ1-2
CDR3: CAWSGTVLTNYGYTF
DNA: TGTGCCTGGAGTGGGACAGTTCTCACTAACTATGGCTACACCTTC

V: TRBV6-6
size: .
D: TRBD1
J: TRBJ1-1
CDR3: CASSLGQGEYVAFF
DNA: TGTGCCAGCAGCCTGGGACAGGGCGAATACGTAGCTTTCTTT

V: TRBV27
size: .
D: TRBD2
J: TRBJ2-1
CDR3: CASSLPLADYNEQFF
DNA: TGTGCCAGCAGTTTACCACTAGCGGACTACAATGAACAGTTCTTC

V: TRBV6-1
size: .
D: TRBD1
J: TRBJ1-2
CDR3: CASSEPDRGLSSGFYGYTF
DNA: TGTGCCAGCAGTGAGCCCGACAGGGGGCTAAGTAGTGGGTTTTACGGCTACACCTTC

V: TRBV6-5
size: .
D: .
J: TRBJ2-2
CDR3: CASFRGATGELFF
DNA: TGTGCCAGCTTCAGGGGTGCCACCGGGGAGCTGTTTTTT

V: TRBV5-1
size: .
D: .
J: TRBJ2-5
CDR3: CASSLGRAQETQYF
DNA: TGCGCCAGCAGCTTGGGGAGGGCGCAAGAGACCCAGTACTTC

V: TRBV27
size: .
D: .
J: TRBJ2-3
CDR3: CASSLRGATDTQYF
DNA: TGTGCCAGCAGTTTACGGGGAGCCACAGATACGCAGTATTTT

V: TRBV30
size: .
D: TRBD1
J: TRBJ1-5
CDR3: CAWKTGGGQPQHF
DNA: TGTGCCTGGAAAACAGGGGGCGGTCAGCCCCAGCATTTT

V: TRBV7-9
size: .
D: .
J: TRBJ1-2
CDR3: CASSLAGGEANYGYTF
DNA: TGTGCCAGCAGCTTAGCAGGGGGTGAGGCTAACTATGGCTACACCTTC

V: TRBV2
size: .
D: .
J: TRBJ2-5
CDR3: CASSVLGAGDF
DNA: TGTGCCAGCAGCGTTTTAGGGGCAGGTGACTTC

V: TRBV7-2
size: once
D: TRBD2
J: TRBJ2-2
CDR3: CASSRGTRATGELFF
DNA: TGTGCCAGCAGCCGGGGGACTAGAGCCACCGGGGAGCTGTTTTTT

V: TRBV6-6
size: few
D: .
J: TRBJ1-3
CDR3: CASSYSIGNTIYF
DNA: TGTGCCAGCAGTTACTCCATCGGAAACACCATATATTTT

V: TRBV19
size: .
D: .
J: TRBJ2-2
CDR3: CASSGGGNTGELFF
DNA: TGTGCCAGTAGTGGGGGAGGGAACACCGGGGAGCTGTTTTTT

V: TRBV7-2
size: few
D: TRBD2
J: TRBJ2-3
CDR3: CASSRALSGMSTDTQYF
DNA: TGTGCCAGCAGCAGAGCCCTTAGCGGGATGTCCACAGATACGCAGTATTTT

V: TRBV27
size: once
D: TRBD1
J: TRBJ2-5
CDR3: CASSPRDRGGETQYF
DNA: TGTGCCAGCAGTCCCCGGGACAGGGGGGGAGAGACCCAGTACTTC

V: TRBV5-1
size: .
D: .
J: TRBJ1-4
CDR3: CASSKKKEVGEKLFF
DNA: TGCGCCAGCAGCAAGAAGAAGGAGGTCGGTGAAAAACTGTTTTTT

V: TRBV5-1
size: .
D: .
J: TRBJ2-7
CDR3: CASSAGALGEQYF
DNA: TGCGCCAGCAGCGCGGGTGCTTTGGGAGAGCAGTACTTC

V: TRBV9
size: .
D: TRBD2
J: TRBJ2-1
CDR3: CASSASSGYNEQFF
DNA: TGTGCCAGCAGCGCCTCTAGCGGATACAATGAGCAGTTCTTC

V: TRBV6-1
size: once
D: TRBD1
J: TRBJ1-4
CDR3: CASEELAGGAEKLFF
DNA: TGTGCCAGCGAAGAACTCGCAGGGGGAGCCGAAAAACTGTTTTTT

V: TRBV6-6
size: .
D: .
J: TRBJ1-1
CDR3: CASSPGVNTEAFF
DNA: TGTGCCAGCAGTCCCGGTGTGAACACTGAAGCTTTCTTT

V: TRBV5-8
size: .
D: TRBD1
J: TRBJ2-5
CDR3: CASSPGRQGTYQETQYF
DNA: TGTGCCAGCAGCCCTGGGAGACAGGGGACGTACCAAGAGACCCAGTACTTC

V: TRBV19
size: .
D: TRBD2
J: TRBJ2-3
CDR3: CASSIPGGPEDTQYF
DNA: TGTGCCAGTAGTATCCCGGGAGGGCCTGAAGATACGCAGTATTTT

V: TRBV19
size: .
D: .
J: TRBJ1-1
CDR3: CASRTTINTEAFF
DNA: TGTGCCAGTAGGACGACAATTAACACTGAAGCTTTCTTT

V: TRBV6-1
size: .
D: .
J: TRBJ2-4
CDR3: CATTQGYPAKNIQYF
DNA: TGTGCCACCACTCAGGGGTATCCGGCCAAAAACATTCAGTACTTC

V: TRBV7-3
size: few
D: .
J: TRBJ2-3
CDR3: CASSLSPPDTQYF
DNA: TGTGCCAGCAGCTTATCCCCTCCAGATACGCAGTATTTT

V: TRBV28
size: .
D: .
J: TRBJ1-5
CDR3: CASSFGGTNQPQHF
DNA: TGTGCCAGCAGTTTTGGGGGGACTAATCAGCCCCAGCATTTT

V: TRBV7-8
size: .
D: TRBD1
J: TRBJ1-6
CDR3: CASSSRTGGTSYNSPLHF
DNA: TGTGCCAGCAGCTCGCGTACAGGGGGCACATCCTATAATTCACCCCTCCACTTT

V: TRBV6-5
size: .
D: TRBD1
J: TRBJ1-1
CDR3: CASSSLLQGYTEAFF
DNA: TGTGCCAGCAGCTCCCTTTTACAGGGGTACACTGAAGCTTTCTTT

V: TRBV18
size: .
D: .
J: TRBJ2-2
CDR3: CASSPPLTGSGPGELFF
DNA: TGTGCCAGCTCACCCCCTCTGACAGGATCAGGACCCGGGGAGCTGTTTTTT

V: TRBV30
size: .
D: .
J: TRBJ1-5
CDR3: CAWSVLGGQPQHF
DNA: TGTGCCTGGAGTGTTTTGGGAGGCCAGCCCCAGCATTTT

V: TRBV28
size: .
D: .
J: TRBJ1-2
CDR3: CASRIRTDYGYTF
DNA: TGTGCCAGCAGAATTCGAACGGACTATGGCTACACCTTC

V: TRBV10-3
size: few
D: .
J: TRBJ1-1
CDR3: CAISEGDIGTEAFF
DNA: TGTGCCATCAGTGAAGGGGATATCGGCACTGAAGCTTTCTTT

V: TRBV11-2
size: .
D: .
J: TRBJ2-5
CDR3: CASSLEIASMETQYF
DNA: TGTGCCAGCAGCTTAGAGATCGCTAGCATGGAGACCCAGTACTTC

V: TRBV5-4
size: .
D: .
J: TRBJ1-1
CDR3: CASSPDTLNTEAFF
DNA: TGTGCCAGCAGCCCGGACACCTTGAACACTGAAGCTTTCTTT

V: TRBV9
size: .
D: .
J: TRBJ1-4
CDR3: CASSVAGGGGEKLFF
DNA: TGTGCCAGCAGCGTAGCTGGGGGGGGCGGTGAAAAACTGTTTTTT

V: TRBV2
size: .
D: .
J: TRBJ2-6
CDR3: CASSDHRAGANVLTF
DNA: TGTGCCAGCAGCGATCACAGGGCTGGGGCCAACGTCCTGACTTTC

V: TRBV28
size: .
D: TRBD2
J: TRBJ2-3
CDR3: CASSPPVSGSTDTQYF
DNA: TGTGCCAGCAGTCCGCCGGTTAGCGGGAGCACAGATACGCAGTATTTT

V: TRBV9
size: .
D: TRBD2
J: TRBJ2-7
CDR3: CASSEGLAAEQYF
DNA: TGTGCCAGCAGCGAGGGACTAGCGGCCGAGCAGTACTTC

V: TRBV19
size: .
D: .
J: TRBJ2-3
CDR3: CASRDRGKFTDTQYF
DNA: TGTGCCAGTAGGGACCGGGGGAAATTCACAGATACGCAGTATTTT

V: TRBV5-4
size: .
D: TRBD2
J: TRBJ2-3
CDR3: CASTPSLAGMISTDTQYF
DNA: TGTGCCAGCACCCCGTCGCTAGCGGGGATGATTAGCACAGATACGCAGTATTTT

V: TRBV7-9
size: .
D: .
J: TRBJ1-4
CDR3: CASSSSKEGDEKLFF
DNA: TGTGCCAGCAGCTCCTCCAAGGAGGGCGATGAAAAACTGTTTTTT

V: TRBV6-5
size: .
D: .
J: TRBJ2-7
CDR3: CASRQTSGEQYF
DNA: TGTGCCAGCAGGCAAACTAGTGGCGAGCAGTACTTC